This T cell receptor beta chain was captured by sequencing in a study of immune cell composition in non-small cell lung cancer. Here immunoSEQ multiplex PCR was the method, and the copy in TCRdb shows in-frame clones only, minus some. The table lists 7,500 to 9,000 clones, roughly three quarters of them singletons. Of note for this clone: Its antigen is currently unknown.

Study-wide results and caveats: Shared sequences between tumour-reactive and dominant in vivo clones were not proven. Tumour TCR-beta clonality was not significantly tied to smoking pack-years. Top 10 clone scores and clonality were higher in squamous than adenocarcinoma. Overall clonality, unlike maximal tumour-associated clone frequency, did not predict TIL reactivity.

Material for sequencing was lung tumor tissue. The TCR sequence derives from a human donor with non-small cell lung cancer.

This CDR3 reads CASRPADADTQYF. CDR3 nucleotides: TGTGCCAGCAGACCTGCGGATGCAGATACGCAGTATTTT. The rearrangement uses TRBV7-3 and TRBJ2-3; D gene unclear. The V end was cut by 6 bases, the J end by 4 bases, with 11 bases between. Germline V lookup: CDR1 SGHTA, CDR2 FQGTGA. The CDR3 totals 13 residues.